This T cell receptor beta chain was sequenced in a study of shared clonotypes between healthy human individuals. Study-level findings and limits: Across subsets, estimated richness was generally greater for naive than for memory populations. Donor scarcity curtailed the genetic and exposure-history diversity represented herein.

The CDR3 spans 14 residues. V gave up 4 bases and J gave up 1 base; unmatched junction bases: 0. The germline V gene has CDR1 MNHEY and CDR2 SMNVEV (reference sequence). Worth noting for this clone: Its antigen is unidentified.

CD8 memory cells included CD45RO+ cells plus CCR7-negative CD45RA+ TemRA cells. The sorted-subset replicate PCRs were given 200 ng DNA, which is approximately 30,000 T cell genomes. Generated by immunoSEQ multiplex PCR, the TCRdb table keeps only in-frame clones and is missing some. The data show some 320,000 clones, more than 75% seen once. The gene calls are TRBV27 and TRBJ2-1, with 8 nucleotides matching TRBD1. What was sequenced was memory CD8+ T cells sorted from blood. Subset here: CD45RO+ cells pooled with CCR7-negative TemRA cells. This receptor was obtained from a man younger than 35 in good health. CDR3 in amino acids: CASSWTGSYNEQFF. The CDR3 nucleotides read TGTGCCAGCAGTTGGACAGGGTCCTACAATGAGCAGTTCTTC.